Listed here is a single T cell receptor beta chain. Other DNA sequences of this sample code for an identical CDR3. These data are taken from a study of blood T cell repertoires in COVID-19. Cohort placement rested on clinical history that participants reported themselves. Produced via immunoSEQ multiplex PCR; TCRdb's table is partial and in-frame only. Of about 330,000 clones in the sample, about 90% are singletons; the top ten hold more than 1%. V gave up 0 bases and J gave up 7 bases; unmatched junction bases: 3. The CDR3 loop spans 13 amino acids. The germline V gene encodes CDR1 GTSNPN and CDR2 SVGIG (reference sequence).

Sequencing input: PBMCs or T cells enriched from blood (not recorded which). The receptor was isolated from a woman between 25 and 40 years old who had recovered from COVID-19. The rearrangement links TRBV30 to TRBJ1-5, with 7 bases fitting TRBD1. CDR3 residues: CAWSVQGHQPQHF. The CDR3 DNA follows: TGTGCCTGGAGTGTACAGGGGCACCAGCCCCAGCATTTT. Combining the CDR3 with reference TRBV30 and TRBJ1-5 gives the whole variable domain SQTIHQWPATLVQPVGSPLSLECTVEGTSNPNLYWYRQAAGRGLQLLFYSVGIGQISSEVPQNLSASRPQDRQFILSSKKLLLSDSGFYLCAWSVQGHQPQHFGDGTRLSIL.